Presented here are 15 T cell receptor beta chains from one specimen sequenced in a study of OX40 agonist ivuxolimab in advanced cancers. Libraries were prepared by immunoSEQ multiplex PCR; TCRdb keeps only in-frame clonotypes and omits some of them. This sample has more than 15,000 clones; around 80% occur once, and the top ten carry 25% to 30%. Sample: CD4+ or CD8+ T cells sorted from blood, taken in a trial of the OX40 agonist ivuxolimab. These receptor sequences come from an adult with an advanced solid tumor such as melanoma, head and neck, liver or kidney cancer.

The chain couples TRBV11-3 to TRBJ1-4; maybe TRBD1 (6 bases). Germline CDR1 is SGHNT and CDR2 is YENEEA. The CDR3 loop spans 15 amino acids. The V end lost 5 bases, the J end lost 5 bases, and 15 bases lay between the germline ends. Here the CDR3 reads CASSLLAGVNEKLFF. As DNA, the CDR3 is TGTGCCAGCAGCCTCCTTGCAGGGGTGAATGAAAAACTGTTTTTT.

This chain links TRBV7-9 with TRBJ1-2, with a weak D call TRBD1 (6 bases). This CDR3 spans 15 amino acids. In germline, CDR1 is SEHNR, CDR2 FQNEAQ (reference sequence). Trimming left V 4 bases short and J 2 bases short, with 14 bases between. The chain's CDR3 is CASSSLRQENYGYTF. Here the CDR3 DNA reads TGTGCCAGCAGCTCCCTCCGACAGGAGAACTATGGCTACACCTTC.

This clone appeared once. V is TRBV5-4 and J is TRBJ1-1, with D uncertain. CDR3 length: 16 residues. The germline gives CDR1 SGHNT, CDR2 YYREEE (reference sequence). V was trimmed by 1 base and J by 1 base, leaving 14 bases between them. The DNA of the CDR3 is TGTGCCAGCAGCTTGTTTCGACATTCCGCGAACACTGAAGCTTTCTTT. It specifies CASSLFRHSANTEAFF.

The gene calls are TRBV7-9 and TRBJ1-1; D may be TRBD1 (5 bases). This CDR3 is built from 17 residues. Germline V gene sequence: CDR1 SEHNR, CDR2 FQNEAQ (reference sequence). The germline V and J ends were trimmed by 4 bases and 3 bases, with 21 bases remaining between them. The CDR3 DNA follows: TGTGCCAGCAGCTCTCCCCACCAGGGAGTATTGGACACTGAAGCTTTCTTT. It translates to CASSSPHQGVLDTEAFF.

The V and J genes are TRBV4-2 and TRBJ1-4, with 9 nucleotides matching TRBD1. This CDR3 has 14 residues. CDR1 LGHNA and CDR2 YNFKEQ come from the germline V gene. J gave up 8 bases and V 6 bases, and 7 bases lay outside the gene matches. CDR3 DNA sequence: TGTGCCAGCAGTTGGGACAGGGTAGTGGAAAAACTGTTTTTT. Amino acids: CASSWDRVVEKLFF.

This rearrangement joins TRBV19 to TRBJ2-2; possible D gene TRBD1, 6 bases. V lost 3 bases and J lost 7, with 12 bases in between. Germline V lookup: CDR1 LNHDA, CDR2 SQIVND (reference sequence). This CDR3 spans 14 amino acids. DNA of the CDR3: TGTGCCAGTAGTATCGCAGGGGACGGCGGGGAGCTGTTTTTT. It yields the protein CASSIAGDGGELFF.

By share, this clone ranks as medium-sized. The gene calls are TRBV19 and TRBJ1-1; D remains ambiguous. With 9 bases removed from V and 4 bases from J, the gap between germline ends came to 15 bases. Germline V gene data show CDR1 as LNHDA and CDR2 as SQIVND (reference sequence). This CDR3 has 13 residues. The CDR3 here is CASRRVVSTEAFF. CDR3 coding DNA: TGTGCCAGCAGACGGGTGGTGAGCACTGAAGCTTTCTTT.

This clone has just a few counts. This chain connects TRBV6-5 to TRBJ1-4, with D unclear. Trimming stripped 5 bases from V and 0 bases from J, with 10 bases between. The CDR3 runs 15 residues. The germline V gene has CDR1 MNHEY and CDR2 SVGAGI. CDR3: CASSLEGATNEKLFF. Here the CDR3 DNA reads TGTGCCAGCAGTCTCGAGGGAGCAACTAATGAAAAACTGTTTTTT.

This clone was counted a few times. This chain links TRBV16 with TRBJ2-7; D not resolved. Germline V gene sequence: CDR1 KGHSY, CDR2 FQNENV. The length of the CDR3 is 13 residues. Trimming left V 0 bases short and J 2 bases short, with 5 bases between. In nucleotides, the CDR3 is TGTGCCAGCAGCCAATCGTCGGCCTACGAGCAGTACTTC. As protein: CASSQSSAYEQYF.

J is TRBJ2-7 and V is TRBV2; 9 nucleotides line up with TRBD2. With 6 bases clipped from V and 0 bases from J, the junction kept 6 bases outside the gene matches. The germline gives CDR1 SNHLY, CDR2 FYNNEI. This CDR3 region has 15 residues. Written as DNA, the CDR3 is TGTGCCAGCAGCCCAACTAGCGGGTTCTCCTACGAGCAGTACTTC. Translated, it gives CASSPTSGFSYEQYF. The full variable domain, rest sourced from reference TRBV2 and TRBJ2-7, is EPEVTQTPSHQVTQMGQEVILRCVPISNHLYFYWYRQILGQKVEFLVSFYNNEISEKSEIFDDQFSVERPDGSNFTLKIRSTKLEDSAMYFCASSPTSGFSYEQYFGPGTRLTVT.

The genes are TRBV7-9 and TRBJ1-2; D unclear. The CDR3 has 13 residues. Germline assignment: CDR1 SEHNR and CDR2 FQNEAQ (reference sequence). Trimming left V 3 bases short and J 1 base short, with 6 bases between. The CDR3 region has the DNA TGTGCCAGCAGCTTCGACGGTAACTATGGCTACACCTTC. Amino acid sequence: CASSFDGNYGYTF.

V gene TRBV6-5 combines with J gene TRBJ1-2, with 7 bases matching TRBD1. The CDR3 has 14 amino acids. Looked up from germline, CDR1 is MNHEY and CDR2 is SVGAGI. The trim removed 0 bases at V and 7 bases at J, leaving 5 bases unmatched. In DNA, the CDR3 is TGTGCCAGCAGTTACTCGAGGCAGGGGGGTGGCTACACCTTC. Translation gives CASSYSRQGGGYTF.

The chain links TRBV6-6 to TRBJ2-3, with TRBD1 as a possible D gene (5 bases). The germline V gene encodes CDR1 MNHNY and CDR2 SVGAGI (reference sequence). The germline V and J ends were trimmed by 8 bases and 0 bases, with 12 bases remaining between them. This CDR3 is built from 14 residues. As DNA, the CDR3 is TGTGCCAGCTCGACAGAGAGTAGCACAGATACGCAGTATTTT. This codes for CASSTESSTDTQYF.

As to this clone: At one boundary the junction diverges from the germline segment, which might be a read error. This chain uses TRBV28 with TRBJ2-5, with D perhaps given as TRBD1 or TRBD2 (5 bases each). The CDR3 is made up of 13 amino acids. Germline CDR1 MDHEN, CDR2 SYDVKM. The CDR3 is CASRAGTTFEVHF. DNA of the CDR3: TGTGCCAGCAGAGCCGGGACCACTTTTGAAGTCCACTTC.

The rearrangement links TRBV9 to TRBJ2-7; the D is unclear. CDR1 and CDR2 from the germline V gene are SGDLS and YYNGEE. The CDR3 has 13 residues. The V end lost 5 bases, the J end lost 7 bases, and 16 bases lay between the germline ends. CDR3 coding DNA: TGTGCCAGCAGTCCTGAGCACTTTCGGGAGCAGTACTTC. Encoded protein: CASSPEHFREQYF. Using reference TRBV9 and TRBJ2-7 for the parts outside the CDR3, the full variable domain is DSGVTQTPKHLITATGQRVTLRCSPRSGDLSVYWYQQSLDQGLQFLIQYYNGEERAKGNILERFSAQQFPDLHSELNLSSLELGDSALYFCASSPEHFREQYFGPGTRLTVT.